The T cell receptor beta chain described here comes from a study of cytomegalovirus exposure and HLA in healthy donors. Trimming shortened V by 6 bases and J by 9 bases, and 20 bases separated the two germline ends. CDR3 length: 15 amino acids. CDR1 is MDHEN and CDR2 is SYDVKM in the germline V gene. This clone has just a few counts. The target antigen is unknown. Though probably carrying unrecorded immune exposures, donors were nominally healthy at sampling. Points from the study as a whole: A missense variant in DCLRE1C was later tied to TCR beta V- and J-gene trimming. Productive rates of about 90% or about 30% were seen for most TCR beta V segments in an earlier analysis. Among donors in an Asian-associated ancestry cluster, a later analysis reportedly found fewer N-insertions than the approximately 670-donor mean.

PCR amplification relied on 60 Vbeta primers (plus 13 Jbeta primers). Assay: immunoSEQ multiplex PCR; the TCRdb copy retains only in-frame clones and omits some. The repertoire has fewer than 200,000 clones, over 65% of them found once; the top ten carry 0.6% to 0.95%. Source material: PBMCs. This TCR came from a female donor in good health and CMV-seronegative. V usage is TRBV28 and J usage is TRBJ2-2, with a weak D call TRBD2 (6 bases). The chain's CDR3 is CASRTPGPGDRELFF. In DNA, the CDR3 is TGTGCCAGCAGAACCCCGGGACCGGGGGATAGGGAGCTGTTTTTT.